Each of the 16 T cell receptor beta chains below was sequenced from the same sample in a study of blood T cell repertoires in COVID-19. The table came from immunoSEQ multiplex PCR; TCRdb's copy has only in-frame clones and leaves some out. The table shows approximately 170,000 clones, with about nine tenths occurring only once. Material: peripheral blood. Source of these receptors: a man between 18 and 35 years old who had recovered from COVID-19.

The chain combines TRBV29-1 with TRBJ2-4, with D possibly TRBD1 on 6 matching bases. Per the germline V gene, CDR1 is SQVTM and CDR2 is ANQGSEA. Trimming stripped 7 bases from V and 0 bases from J, with 16 bases between. There are 15 residues in the CDR3. The CDR3 DNA reads TGCAGCGCCGTTGGACAGCTAGTAGCCAAAAACATTCAGTACTTC. It codes for CSAVGQLVAKNIQYF.

V is TRBV10-3 and J is TRBJ1-1; D unclear. Germline CDR1 reads ENHRY; CDR2 reads SYGVKD. V lost 3 bases and J 11 bases, leaving 10 bases between the germline ends. This CDR3 spans 11 amino acids. In DNA form, the CDR3 reads TGTGCCATCAGTGATAGTGGGAGGGCTTTCTTT. Translated, it gives CAISDSGRAFF.

V is TRBV24-1 and J is TRBJ2-7; 10 nucleotides line up with TRBD2. Germline V gene sequence: CDR1 KGHDR, CDR2 SFDVKD. Germline trimming cut 3 bases from V and 4 bases from J; bases unmatched to any gene: 2. This CDR3 contains 14 residues. The CDR3 is CATSDPSGSYEQYF. CDR3 sequence (DNA): TGTGCCACCAGTGATCCTAGCGGGAGTTACGAGCAGTACTTC.

The V gene is TRBV7-2, the J gene TRBJ1-4, with D unclear. This CDR3 contains 14 residues. Germline V lookup: CDR1 SGHTA, CDR2 FQGNSA. V was clipped by 1 base and J by 8 bases, with 11 bases between them. In DNA, the CDR3 is TGTGCCAGCAGCTTAGATCGTAAACGGGAAAAACTGTTTTTT. This codes for CASSLDRKREKLFF.

CDR3 in amino acids: CASRPGRLMEQYF. As DNA, the CDR3 is TGTGCCAGTCGTCCGGGGAGGCTTATGGAGCAGTACTTC. V usage is TRBV19 and J usage is TRBJ2-7; a weak D match, TRBD2 (6 bases). Trimming shortened V by 8 bases and J by 7 bases, and 18 bases separated the two germline ends. Germline V gives CDR1 LNHDA, CDR2 SQIVND (reference sequence). CDR3 length equals 13 residues.

The chain employs TRBV6-2 or TRBV6-3 and TRBJ2-7, with TRBD2 matching over 7 bases. The CDR3 contains 14 residues. Germline loops: CDR1 MNHEY, CDR2 SVGEGT. After removal of 4 bases from V and 3 bases from J, the junction contained 6 bases not matched to a gene. DNA of the CDR3: TGTGCCAGCAGTTCGGAGGGAGGGCACTACGAGCAGTACTTC. Its protein is CASSSEGGHYEQYF.

This clone was recorded once. The rearrangement links TRBV24-1 to TRBJ2-2; 9 nucleotides line up with TRBD2. With 4 bases clipped from V and 1 base from J, the junction kept 6 bases outside the gene matches. Germline-derived CDR1 and CDR2 are KGHDR and SFDVKD. The CDR3 runs to 17 residues. CDR3 DNA sequence: TGTGCCACCAGTGACCTACCGACTAGCGGGAACACCGGGGAGCTGTTTTTT. The encoded protein is CATSDLPTSGNTGELFF.

The CDR3 loop is CASSYTTGDEQYF. The DNA of the CDR3 is TGTGCCAGCAGTTACACGACAGGGGACGAGCAGTACTTC. The V call is TRBV6-5, the J call TRBJ2-7, with TRBD1 matching 8 bases. The ends lost 2 bases at V and 5 bases at J; junction bases unmatched: 2. Germline CDR1 and CDR2: MNHEY and SVGAGI. The CDR3 is 13 residues long.

The V and J genes are TRBV20-1 and TRBJ2-7; 7 bases align to TRBD1. Trimming took 3 bases from V and 2 from J; bases not matched to a gene: 7. Germline V CDR1 and CDR2: DFQATT, SNEGSKA (reference sequence). CDR3 length: 14 residues. The chain's CDR3 is CSASLEGGPYEQYF. The CDR3 DNA follows: TGCAGTGCTAGTTTGGAAGGGGGCCCCTACGAGCAGTACTTC.

V usage is TRBV28 and J usage is TRBJ2-1; 10 bases match TRBD2. The V and J ends lost 7 bases and 3 bases, in that order; junction bases with no gene match: 3. CDR1 is MDHEN, CDR2 SYDVKM, per germline. CDR3 size: 14 residues. The DNA of the CDR3 is TGTGCCAGCACCAGACTAGCGGGCTACAATGAGCAGTTCTTC. Translating it yields CASTRLAGYNEQFF. Full variable domain (rest looked up from reference TRBV28 and TRBJ2-1): DVKVTQSSRYLVKRTGEKVFLECVQDMDHENMFWYRQDPGLGLRLIYFSYDVKMKEKGDIPEGYSVSREKKERFSLILESASTNQTSMYLCASTRLAGYNEQFFGPGTRLTVL.

The chain combines TRBV5-5 with TRBJ1-1, with a weak D call TRBD1 (6 bases). The CDR3 sequence is 13 residues long. V was trimmed by 5 bases and J by 5 bases, leaving 13 bases between them. The germline V gene has CDR1 SGHKS and CDR2 YYEKEE (reference sequence). CDR3 sequence: CASSLGGGTEAFF. CDR3 bases: TGTGCCAGCAGTTTAGGGGGAGGGACTGAAGCTTTCTTT. Based on the CDR3 plus reference TRBV5-5 and TRBJ1-1, the full variable domain is DAGVTQSPTHLIKTRGQQVTLRCSPISGHKSVSWYQQVLGQGPQFIFQYYEKEERGRGNFPDRFSARQFPNYSSELNVNALLLGDSALYLCASSLGGGTEAFFGQGTRLTVV.

V gene TRBV4-3 combines with J gene TRBJ2-4, with 7 nucleotides matching TRBD2. The germline CDR1 and CDR2 sequences are LGHNA and YSLEER. J was trimmed by 8 bases and V by 1 base; bases with no gene match: 2. The CDR3 sequence is 13 residues long. The CDR3 sequence: CASSQVAGDIQYF. For the CDR3, the DNA is TGCGCCAGCAGCCAAGTTGCGGGAGACATTCAGTACTTC.

The table lists this clone with a few counts. This rearrangement joins TRBV27 to TRBJ2-1; 13 nucleotides match TRBD2. CDR1 MNHEY and CDR2 SMNVEV come from the germline V gene (reference sequence). V lost 5 bases and J lost 9; bases outside the gene matches: 10. This CDR3 has 16 residues. The CDR3 DNA reads TGTGCCAGCAGTCCAGGACTAGCGGGAGTTTATGGTGAGCAGTTCTTC. It yields the protein CASSPGLAGVYGEQFF.

The chain couples TRBV19 to TRBJ1-5; TRBD1 matches 7 bases. The germline V gene has CDR1 LNHDA and CDR2 SQIVND (reference sequence). This CDR3 has 15 residues. Trimming at V came to 7 bases and at J to 0 bases, leaving 6 bases not matched to a gene. Here the CDR3 DNA reads TGTGCCAGTATGGGCGGACAGGCTAGCAATCAGCCCCAGCATTTT. Protein sequence: CASMGGQASNQPQHF.

The rearrangement links TRBV12-5 to TRBJ1-5; D is undetermined. The V and J ends lost 9 bases and 6 bases respectively, with 18 bases between them. This CDR3 has 14 residues. Germline values: CDR1 LGHNT, CDR2 FRNRAP. CDR3 region: CASQPPPRIQPQHF. CDR3 DNA sequence: TGTGCTAGCCAACCCCCTCCCAGGATTCAGCCCCAGCATTTT.

The chain joins TRBV24-1 to TRBJ2-2, with no clear D. The germline V gene has CDR1 KGHDR and CDR2 SFDVKD. V was trimmed by 4 bases and J by 1 base, leaving 9 bases between them. The CDR3 has 15 amino acids. Written as DNA, the CDR3 is TGTGCCACCAGTGACTCCGCAGTGAACACCGGGGAGCTGTTTTTT. It is translated as CATSDSAVNTGELFF.